One TCR beta chain is described in this entry. Its antigen is not yet known. Base qualities are not at hand, and no much larger clone is one base apart. TCRbeta CDR3 regions were amplified from genomic DNA using the immunoSEQ Assay, a bias-controlled multiplex PCR. In the source study's methods: Nucleated cell counts per sample were estimated from amplification of reference gene primers within the assay. To quantify the absolute abundance of each unique TCRbeta CDR3 rearrangement, sequence reads were collapsed and filtered. For each sample, productive Simpson clonality was calculated by taking the square root of Simpson's diversity index across productive rearrangements. Entries here come from immuneACCESS through TCRdb and include only in-frame sequences with V and J called. Some clones fail to appear in such tables; in the studies checked, an unresolved V gene covers under half of the shortfall, and the cause of the remainder is unknown. D and trimming come from the DNA, and the V and J calls and clone size come from that table. This sample lists roughly 300,000 clones; 90% were detected once. Approximately 6.8% of the sample is taken by the ten largest.

The CDR3, cysteine through phenylalanine, is 16 amino acids long. CDR3 DNA is the only sequence kept; it has 48 bases, read in frame from the first base. Compared with germline, V lacks 5 bases and J lacks 4 bases; bases without a gene match: 9. Via the germline V gene, CDR1 is SGHAT and CDR2 FQNNGV. One collaborating source in Seattle enrolled patients while the patients were actively infected and followed the patients over time throughout the course of disease. Each collaborating institution followed its own protocols to collect whole blood in K2EDTA tubes. For TCRbeta analysis, collaborators shipped samples in one of three forms: frozen whole blood, isolated PBMCs, or DNA extracted from either of those sample types. These data are taken from a study of blood T cell repertoires in COVID-19 (TCRdb year 2020). For the wider study: The collaborator samples originated in the United States, Italy and Spain and spanned the acute and convalescent phases of COVID-19. The material from the prospective study consisted of cDNA or gDNA derived from T cells, B-cell-depleted T cells, or PBMCs. Subjects who had been exposed to COVID-19, were actively infected with it, or had recovered from it provided the deeply sampled blood TCRbeta repertoires that made up the dataset. The repertoires were made available in a free public database intended to serve as a resource for research on the immune response to SARS-CoV-2. Samples came from the ongoing ImmuneRACE study (first 160 participants) plus 1,254 subjects from 6 global collaborators. A de-identified subject ID, COVID-19 status, age in years and sex were almost always included in the sample metadata. HLA class I and class II types, where available, came from metadata supplied by the sample provider rather than from assay-based typing. Here is what the overall study found, with its caveats: How much clinical and demographic metadata was included differed by source and by participant, and the metadata was provided uncurated.

Sequencing was carried out using peripheral blood. This sequence originates from a woman aged 25 to 39 with COVID-19, enrolled during active disease. The receptor chain draws on TRBV11-2 and TRBJ2-2; 8 bases in the middle match TRBD2. The CDR3 is CASSPPGLGGTGELFF. In nucleotide form, the sequence is TGTGCCAGCAGCCCACCGGGACTAGGGGGCACCGGGGAGCTGTTTTTT. Beyond the CDR3, the reference TRBV11-2 and TRBJ2-2 genes provide the residues; the full variable domain reads: EAGVAQSPRYKIIEKRQSVAFWCNPISGHATLYWYQQILGQGPKLLIQFQNNGVVDDSQLPKDRFSAERLKGVDSTLKIQPAKLEDSAVYLCASSPPGLGGTGELFFGEGSRLTVL.